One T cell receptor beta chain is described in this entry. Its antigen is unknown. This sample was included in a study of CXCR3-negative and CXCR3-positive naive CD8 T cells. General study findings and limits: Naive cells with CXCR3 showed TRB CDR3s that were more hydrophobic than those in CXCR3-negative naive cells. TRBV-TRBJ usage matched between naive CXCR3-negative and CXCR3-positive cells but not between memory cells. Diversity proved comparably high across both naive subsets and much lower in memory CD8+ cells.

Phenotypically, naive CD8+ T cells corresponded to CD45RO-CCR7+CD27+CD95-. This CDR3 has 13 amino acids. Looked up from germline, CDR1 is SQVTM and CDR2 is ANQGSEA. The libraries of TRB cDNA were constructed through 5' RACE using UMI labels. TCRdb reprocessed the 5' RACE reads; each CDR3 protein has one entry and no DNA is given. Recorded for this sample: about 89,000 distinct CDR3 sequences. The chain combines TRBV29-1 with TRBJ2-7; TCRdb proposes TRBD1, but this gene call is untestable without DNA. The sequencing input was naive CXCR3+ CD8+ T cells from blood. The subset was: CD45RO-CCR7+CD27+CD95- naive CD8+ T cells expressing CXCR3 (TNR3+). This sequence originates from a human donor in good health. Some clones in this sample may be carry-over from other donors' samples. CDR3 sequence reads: CSAGDRVSYEQYF.